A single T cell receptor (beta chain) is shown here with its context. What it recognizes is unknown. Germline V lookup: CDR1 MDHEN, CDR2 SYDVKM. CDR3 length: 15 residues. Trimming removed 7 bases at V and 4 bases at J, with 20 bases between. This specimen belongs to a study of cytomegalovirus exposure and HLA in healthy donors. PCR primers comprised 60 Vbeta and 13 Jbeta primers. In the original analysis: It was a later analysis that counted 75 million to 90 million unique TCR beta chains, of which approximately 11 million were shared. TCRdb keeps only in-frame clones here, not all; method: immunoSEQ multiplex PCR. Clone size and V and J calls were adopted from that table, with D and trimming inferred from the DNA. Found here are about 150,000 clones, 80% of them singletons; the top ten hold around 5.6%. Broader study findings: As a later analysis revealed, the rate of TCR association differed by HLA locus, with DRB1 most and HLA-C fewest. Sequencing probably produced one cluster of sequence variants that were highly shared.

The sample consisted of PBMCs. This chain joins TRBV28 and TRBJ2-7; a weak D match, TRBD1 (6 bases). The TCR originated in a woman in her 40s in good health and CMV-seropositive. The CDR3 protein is CASNPPGQGSYEQYF. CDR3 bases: TGTGCCAGCAACCCCCCGGGACAAGGGTCGTACGAGCAGTACTTC. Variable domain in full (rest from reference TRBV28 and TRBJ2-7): DVKVTQSSRYLVKRTGEKVFLECVQDMDHENMFWYRQDPGLGLRLIYFSYDVKMKEKGDIPEGYSVSREKKERFSLILESASTNQTSMYLCASNPPGQGSYEQYFGPGTRLTVT.